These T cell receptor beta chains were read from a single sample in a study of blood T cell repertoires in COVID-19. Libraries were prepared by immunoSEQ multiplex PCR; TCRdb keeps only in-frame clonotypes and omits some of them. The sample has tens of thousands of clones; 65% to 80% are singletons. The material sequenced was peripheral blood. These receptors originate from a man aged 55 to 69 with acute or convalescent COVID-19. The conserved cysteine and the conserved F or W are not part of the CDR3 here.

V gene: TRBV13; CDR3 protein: ASSWRLDPRTKPTDTQY
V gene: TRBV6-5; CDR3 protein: ASRRTGEDTQY
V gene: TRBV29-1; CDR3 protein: SVDSAMTQY
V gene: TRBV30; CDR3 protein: AWSESLLEQY
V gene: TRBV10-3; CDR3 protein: AISERIDRGLFFNYGYT
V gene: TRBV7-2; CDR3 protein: ASLVVAGEVEQF
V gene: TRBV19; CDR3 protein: ASSGDRGSTEAF
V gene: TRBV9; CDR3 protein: ASSVGLAGVSDTQY
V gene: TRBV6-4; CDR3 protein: ASSELSWRNQPQH
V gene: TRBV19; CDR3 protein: ASSIVKTAGGSDTQY
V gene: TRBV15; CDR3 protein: ATSSSGASTDTQY
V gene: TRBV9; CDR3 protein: ASSVALTSAGDEQF
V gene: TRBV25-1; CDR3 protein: ASSESWGTGVTEAF
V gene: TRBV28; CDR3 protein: ACWTGGYNEQF
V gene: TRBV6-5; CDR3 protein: ASSPPRLVEGEAF
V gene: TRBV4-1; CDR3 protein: ASSPGQGWNEQF
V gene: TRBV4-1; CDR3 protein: ASSPNSGYEQY
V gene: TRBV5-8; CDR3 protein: ASALGTLWSSANEQF
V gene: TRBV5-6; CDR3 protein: ASSPGTSNYGYT
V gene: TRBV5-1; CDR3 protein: ASSSARVANNEQF
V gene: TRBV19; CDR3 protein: ASKERNTEAF
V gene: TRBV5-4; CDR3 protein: ASSSGTSKETQY
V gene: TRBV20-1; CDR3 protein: SPGLYNEQF
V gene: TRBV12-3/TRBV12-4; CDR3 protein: ASTWGRNTEAF
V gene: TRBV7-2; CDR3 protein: ASSSDRVGTIY
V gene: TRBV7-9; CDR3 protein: ASSLLQGEAF
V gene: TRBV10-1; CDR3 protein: ASISLYEQY
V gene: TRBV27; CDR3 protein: ASSERGGAPPWAQH
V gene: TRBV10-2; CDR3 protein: ASSEPNRSGYGYT
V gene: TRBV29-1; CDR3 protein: SVRQGEEGNYGYT
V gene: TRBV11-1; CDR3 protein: ASSHAGTGFYGYT
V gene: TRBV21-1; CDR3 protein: ASSKDAGATVNTEAF
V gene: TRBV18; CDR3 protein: ASSPEGPNIQY
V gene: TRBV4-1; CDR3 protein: ASSHGAWAEKLF
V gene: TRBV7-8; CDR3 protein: ASSQTSGTAL
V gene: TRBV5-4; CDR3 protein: ASSLELAGRREQY
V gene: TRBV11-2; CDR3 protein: ASSRVSYNSPLH
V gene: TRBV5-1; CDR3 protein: ASSLGTGVFYGYT
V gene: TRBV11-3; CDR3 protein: ASSPGAGGANVLT
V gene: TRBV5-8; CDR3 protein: ASSLRGQGFSQPQH
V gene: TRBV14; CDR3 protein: ASSQMTGAYGYT
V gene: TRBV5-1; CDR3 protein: ASSYGQRQETQY
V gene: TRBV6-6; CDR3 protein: ASSYAPSSYNSPLH